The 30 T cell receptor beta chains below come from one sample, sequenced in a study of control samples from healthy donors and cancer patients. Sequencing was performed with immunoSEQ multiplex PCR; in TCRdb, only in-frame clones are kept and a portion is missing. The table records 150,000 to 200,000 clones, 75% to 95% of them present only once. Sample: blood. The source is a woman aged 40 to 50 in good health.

In DNA, the CDR3 is TGTGCCAGCAGCTTAGTTGCTAGAACCTACGAGCAGTACTTC. Translating it yields CASSLVARTYEQYF. The chain is built from TRBV13 and TRBJ2-7; D not certain. In germline, CDR1 is PRHDT, CDR2 FYEKMQ (reference sequence). The CDR3 is 14 amino acids. With 1 base removed from V and 2 bases from J, the gap between germline ends came to 9 bases.

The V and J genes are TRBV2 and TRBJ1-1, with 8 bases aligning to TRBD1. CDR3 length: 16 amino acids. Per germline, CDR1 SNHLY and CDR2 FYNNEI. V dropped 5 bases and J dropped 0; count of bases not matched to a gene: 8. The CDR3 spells CASSLDPQGVNTEAFF. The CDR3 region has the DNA TGTGCCAGCAGTTTAGACCCACAGGGGGTGAACACTGAAGCTTTCTTT.

The CDR3 region is CASSFGPPRSPLHF. The CDR3, as DNA: TGTGCCAGCAGTTTTGGGCCGCCACGTTCACCCCTCCACTTT. The chain recombines TRBV6-5 with TRBJ1-6, with D unresolved. V lost 4 bases and J 9 bases, leaving 13 bases between the germline ends. Germline CDR1 reads MNHEY; CDR2 reads SVGAGI. The CDR3 spans 14 residues.

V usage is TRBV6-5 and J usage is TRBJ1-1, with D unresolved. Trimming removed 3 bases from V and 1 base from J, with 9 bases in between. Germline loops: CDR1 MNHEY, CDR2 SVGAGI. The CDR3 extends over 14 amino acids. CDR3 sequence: CASSYRPGNTEAFF. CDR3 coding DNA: TGTGCCAGCAGTTATCGCCCGGGGAACACTGAAGCTTTCTTT.

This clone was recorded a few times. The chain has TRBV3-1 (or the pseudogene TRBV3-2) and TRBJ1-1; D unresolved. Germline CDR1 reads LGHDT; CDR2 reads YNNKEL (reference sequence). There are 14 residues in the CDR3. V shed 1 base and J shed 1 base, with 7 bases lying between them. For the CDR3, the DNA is TGTGCCAGCAGCCAAGTAGGACCGAACACTGAAGCTTTCTTT. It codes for CASSQVGPNTEAFF.

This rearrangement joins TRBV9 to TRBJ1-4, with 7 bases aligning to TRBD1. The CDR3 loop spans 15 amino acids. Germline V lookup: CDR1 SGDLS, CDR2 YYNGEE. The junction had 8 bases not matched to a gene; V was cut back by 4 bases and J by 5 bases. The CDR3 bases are TGTGCCAGCAGCCCAGGGGGACGCGGGAATGAAAAACTGTTTTTT. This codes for CASSPGGRGNEKLFF.

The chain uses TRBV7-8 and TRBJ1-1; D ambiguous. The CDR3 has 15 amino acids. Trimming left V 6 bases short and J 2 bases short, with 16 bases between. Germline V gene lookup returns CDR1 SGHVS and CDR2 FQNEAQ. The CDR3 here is CASREEAHLNTEAFF. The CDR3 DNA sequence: TGTGCCAGCAGAGAGGAGGCCCACTTAAACACTGAAGCTTTCTTT.

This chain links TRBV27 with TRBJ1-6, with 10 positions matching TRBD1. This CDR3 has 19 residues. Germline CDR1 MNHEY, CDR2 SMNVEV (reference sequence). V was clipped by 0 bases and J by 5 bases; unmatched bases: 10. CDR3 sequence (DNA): TGTGCCAGCAGTTTATCCGGGACAGGGGCCCTTGCAAATAATTCACCCCTCCACTTT. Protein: CASSLSGTGALANNSPLHF.

The CDR3 spells CASSFPDSYNEQFF. In nucleotides, the CDR3 is TGTGCCAGCAGTTTTCCAGACTCCTACAATGAGCAGTTCTTC. This chain connects TRBV27 to TRBJ2-1; D unclear. Germline V CDR1 and CDR2: MNHEY, SMNVEV (reference sequence). The CDR3 covers 14 residues. The V end lost 3 bases, the J end lost 0 bases, and 6 bases lay between the germline ends.

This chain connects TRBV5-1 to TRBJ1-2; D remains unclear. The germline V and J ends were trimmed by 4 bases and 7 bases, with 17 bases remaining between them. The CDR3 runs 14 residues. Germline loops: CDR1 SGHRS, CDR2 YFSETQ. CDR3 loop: CASSQYQDSGGYTF. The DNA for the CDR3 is TGCGCCAGCAGCCAATATCAGGACTCGGGTGGCTACACCTTC.

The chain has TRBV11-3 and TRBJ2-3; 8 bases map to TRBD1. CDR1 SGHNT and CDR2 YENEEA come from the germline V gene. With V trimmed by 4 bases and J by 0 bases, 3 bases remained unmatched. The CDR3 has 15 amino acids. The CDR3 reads CASSSGQGSTDTQYF. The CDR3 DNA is TGTGCCAGCAGCTCAGGACAGGGTAGCACAGATACGCAGTATTTT.

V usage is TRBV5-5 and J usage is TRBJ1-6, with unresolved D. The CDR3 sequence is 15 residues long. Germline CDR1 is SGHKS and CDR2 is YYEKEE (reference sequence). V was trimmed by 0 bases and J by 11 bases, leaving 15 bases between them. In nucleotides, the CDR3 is TGTGCCAGCAGCTTGGTTCTAGATACCGCTGCACCCCTCCACTTT. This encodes CASSLVLDTAAPLHF.

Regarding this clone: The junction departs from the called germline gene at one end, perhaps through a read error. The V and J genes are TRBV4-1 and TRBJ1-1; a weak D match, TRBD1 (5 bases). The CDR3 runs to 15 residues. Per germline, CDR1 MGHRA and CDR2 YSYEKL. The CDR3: CASSQDRAPNTETFF. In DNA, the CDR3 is TGCGCCAGCAGCCAAGACAGGGCCCCGAACACTGAAACTTTCTTT.

The CDR3: CASSPSRTGGYEQYF. CDR3 sequence (DNA): TGTGCCAGCAGCCCCTCCAGGACAGGGGGCTACGAGCAGTACTTC. The chain couples TRBV5-5 to TRBJ2-7; 10 bases align to TRBD1. Germline V gene data show CDR1 as SGHKS and CDR2 as YYEKEE (reference sequence). The CDR3 covers 15 residues. Trimming took 4 bases from V and 3 from J; bases not matched to a gene: 7.

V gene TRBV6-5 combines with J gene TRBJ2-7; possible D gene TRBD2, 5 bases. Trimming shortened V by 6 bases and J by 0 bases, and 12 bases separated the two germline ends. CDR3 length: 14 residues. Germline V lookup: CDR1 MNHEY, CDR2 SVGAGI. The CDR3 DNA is TGTGCCAGCAGGACTTCAGCGGACTCCTACGAGCAGTACTTC. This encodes CASRTSADSYEQYF.

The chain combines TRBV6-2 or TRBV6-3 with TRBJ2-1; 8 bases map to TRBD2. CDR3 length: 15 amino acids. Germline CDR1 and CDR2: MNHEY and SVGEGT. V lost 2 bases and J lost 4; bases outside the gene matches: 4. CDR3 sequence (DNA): TGTGCCAGCAGTTACCGCGGGGGGACATACAATGAGCAGTTCTTC. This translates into CASSYRGGTYNEQFF.

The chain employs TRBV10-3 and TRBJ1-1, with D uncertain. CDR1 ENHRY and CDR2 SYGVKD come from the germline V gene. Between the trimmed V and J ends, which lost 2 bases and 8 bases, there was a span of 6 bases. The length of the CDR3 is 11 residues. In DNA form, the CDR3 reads TGTGCCATCAGTGAGAGAGGGGAAGCTTTCTTT. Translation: CAISERGEAFF.

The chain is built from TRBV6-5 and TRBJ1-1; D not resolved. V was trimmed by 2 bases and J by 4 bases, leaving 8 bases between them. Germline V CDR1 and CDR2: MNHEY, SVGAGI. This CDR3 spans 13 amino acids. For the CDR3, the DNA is TGTGCCAGCAGTTACACTGATCTCACTGAAGCTTTCTTT. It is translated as CASSYTDLTEAFF.

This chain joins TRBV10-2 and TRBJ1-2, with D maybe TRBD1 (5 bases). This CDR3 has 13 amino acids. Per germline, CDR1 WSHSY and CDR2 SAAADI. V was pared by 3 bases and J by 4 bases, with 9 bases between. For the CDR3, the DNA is TGCGCCAGCAGTGAAGGAGGGGTCTATGGCTACACCTTC. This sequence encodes CASSEGGVYGYTF.

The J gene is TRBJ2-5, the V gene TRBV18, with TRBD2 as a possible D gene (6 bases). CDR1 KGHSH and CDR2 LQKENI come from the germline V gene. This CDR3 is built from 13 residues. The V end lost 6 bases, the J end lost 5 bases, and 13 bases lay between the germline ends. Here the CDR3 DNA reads TGTGCCAGCTCGGTGGGACTTCGGGAGACCCAGTACTTC. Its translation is CASSVGLRETQYF.

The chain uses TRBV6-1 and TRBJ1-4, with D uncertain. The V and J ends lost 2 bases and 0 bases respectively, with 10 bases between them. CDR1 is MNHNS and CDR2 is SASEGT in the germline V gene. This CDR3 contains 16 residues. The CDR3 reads CASSEQRFATNEKLFF. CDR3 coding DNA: TGTGCCAGCAGTGAACAGAGATTTGCAACTAATGAAAAACTGTTTTTT.

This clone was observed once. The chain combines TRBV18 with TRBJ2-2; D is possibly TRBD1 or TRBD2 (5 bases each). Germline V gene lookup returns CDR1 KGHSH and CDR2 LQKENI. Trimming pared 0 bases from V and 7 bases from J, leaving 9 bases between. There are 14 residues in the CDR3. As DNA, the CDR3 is TGTGCCAGCTCACCACCGGGGGTTGGCGGGGAGCTGTTTTTT. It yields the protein CASSPPGVGGELFF.

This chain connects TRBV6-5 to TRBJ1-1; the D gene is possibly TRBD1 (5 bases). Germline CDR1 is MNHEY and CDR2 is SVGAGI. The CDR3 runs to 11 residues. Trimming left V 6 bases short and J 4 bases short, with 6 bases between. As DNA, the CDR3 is TGTGCCAGCAGGGGGGTCACTGAAGCTTTCTTT. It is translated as CASRGVTEAFF.

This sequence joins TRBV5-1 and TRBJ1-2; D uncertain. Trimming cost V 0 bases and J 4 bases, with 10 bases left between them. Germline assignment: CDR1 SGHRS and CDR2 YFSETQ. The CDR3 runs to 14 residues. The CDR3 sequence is CASSLDGIGYGYTF. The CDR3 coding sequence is TGCGCCAGCAGCTTGGATGGTATAGGCTATGGCTACACCTTC.

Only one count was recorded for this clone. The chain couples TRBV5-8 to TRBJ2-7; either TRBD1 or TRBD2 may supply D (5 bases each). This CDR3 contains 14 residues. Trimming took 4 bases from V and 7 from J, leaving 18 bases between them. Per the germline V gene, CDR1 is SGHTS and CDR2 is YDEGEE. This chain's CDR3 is CASSLETRGSEQYF. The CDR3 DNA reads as TGTGCCAGCAGCCTAGAGACGAGGGGCAGTGAGCAGTACTTC.

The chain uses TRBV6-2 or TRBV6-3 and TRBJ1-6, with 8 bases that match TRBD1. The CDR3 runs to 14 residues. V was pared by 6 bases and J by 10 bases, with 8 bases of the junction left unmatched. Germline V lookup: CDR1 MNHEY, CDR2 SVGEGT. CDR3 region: CASSPGQGRSPLHF. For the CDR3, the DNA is TGTGCCAGCAGCCCCGGACAGGGCAGGTCACCCCTCCACTTT.

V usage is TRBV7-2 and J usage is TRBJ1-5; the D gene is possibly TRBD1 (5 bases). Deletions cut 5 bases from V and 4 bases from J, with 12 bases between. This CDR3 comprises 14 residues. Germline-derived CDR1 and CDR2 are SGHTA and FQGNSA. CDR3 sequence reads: CASSLTGGNQPQHF. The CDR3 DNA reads TGTGCCAGCAGCCTAACAGGTGGGAATCAGCCCCAGCATTTT.

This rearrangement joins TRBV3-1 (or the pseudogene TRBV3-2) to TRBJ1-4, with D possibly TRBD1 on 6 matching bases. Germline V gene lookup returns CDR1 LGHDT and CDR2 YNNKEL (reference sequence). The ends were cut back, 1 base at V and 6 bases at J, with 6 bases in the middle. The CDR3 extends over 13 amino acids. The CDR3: CASSQGGHEKLFF. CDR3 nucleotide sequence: TGTGCCAGCAGCCAAGGGGGGCATGAAAAACTGTTTTTT.

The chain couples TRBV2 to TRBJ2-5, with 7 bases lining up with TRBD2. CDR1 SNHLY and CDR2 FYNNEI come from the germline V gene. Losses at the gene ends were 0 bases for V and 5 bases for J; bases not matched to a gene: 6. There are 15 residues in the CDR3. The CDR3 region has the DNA TGTGCCAGCAGTGAAGCGCTGGGGGGAGGGGAGACCCAGTACTTC. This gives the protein CASSEALGGGETQYF.

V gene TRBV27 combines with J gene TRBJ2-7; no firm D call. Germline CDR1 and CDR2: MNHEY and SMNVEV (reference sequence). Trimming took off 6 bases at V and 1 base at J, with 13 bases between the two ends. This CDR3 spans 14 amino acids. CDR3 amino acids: CASRMLDLSYEQYF. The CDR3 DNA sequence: TGTGCCAGCAGGATGTTAGACCTTTCCTACGAGCAGTACTTC.